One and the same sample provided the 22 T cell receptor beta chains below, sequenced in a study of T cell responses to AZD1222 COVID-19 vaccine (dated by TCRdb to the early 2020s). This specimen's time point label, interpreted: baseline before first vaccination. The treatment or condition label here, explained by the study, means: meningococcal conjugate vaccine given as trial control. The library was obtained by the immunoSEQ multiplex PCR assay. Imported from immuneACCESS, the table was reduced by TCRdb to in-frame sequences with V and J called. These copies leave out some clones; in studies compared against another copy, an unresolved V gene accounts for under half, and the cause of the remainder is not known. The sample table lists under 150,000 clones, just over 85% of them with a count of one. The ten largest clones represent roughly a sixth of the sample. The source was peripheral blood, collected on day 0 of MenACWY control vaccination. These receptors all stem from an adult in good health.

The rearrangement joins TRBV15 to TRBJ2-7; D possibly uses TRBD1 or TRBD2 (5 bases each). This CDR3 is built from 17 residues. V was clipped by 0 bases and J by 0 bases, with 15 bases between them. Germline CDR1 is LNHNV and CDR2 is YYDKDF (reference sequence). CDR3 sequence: CATSRDAPGTLSYEQYF. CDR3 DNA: TGTGCCACCAGCAGAGACGCCCCCGGGACGCTCTCCTACGAGCAGTACTTC.

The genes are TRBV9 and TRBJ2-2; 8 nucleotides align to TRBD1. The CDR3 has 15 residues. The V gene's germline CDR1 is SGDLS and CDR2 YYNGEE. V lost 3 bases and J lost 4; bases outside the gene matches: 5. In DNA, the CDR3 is TGTGCCAGCAGCGCCAGACAGGGGCTCACCGGGGAGCTGTTTTTT. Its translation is CASSARQGLTGELFF.

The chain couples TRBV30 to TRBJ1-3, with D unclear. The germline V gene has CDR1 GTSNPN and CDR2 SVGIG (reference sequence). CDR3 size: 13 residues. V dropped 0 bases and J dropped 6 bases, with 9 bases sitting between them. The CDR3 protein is CAWSVHRANTIYF. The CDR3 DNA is TGTGCCTGGAGTGTACACCGAGCAAACACCATATATTTT.

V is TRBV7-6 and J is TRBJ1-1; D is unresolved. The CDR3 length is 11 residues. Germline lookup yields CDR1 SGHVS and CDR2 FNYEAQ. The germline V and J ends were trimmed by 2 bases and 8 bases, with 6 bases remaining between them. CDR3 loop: CASSLQQEAFF. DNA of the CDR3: TGTGCCAGCAGCTTACAACAGGAAGCTTTCTTT.

The CDR3 nucleotides read TGTGCCAGCAGTGCCGGAAGGATGCCTGAAGCTTTCTTT. Its translation: CASSAGRMPEAFF. The genes are TRBV6-4 and TRBJ1-1, with unresolved D. V was shortened by 4 bases and J by 6 bases, with 12 bases between the two germline ends. CDR1 and CDR2 from the germline V gene are MRHNA and SNTAGT. The CDR3 is made up of 13 amino acids.

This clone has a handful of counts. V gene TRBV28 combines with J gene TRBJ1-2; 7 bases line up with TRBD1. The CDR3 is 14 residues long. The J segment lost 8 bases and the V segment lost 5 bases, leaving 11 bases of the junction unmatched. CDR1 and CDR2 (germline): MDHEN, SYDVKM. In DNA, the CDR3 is TGTGCCAGCAGTCGACCGGGACAGAGCTCCGGCTACACCTTC. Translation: CASSRPGQSSGYTF.

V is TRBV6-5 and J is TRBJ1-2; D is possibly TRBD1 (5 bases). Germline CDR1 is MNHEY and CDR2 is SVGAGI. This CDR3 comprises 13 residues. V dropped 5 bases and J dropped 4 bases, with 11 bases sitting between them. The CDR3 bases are TGTGCCAGCAGTAACGGGGCTACCTATGGCTACACCTTC. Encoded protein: CASSNGATYGYTF.

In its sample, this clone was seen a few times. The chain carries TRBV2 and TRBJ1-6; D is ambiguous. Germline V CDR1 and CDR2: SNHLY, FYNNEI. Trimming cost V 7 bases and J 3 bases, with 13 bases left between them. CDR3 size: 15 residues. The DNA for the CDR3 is TGTGCCAGCAAGCTACGTGGACTCTATAATTCACCCCTCCACTTT. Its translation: CASKLRGLYNSPLHF.

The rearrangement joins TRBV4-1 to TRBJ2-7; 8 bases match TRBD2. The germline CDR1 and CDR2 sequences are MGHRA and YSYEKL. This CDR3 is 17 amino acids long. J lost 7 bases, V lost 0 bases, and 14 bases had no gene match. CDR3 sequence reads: CASSQDYLSGGPREQYF. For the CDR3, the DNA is TGCGCCAGCAGCCAAGATTACCTCTCGGGAGGGCCAAGGGAGCAGTACTTC.

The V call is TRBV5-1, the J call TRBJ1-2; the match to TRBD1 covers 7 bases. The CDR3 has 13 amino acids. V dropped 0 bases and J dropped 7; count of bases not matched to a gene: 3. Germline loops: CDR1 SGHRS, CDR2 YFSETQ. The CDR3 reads CASSLGDSIGYTF. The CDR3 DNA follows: TGCGCCAGCAGCTTGGGGGACAGTATTGGCTACACCTTC.

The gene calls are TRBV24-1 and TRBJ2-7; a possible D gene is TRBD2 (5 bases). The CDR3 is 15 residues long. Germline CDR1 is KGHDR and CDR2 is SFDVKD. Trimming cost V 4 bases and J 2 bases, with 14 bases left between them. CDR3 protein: CATSERVDGTYEQYF. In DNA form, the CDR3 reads TGTGCCACCAGTGAGAGGGTTGACGGCACCTACGAGCAGTACTTC.

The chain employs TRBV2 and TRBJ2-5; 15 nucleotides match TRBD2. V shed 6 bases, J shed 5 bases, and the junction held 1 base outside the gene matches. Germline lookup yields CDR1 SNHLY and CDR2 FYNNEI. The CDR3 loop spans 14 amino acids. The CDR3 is CASRGTSGRETQYF. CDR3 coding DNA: TGTGCCAGCAGGGGGACTAGCGGGAGGGAGACCCAGTACTTC.

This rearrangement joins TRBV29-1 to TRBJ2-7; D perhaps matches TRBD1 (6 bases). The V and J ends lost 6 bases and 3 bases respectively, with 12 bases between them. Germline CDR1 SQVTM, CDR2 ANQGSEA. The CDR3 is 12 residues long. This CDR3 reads CSVTQGNYEQYF. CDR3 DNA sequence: TGCAGCGTCACACAGGGAAACTACGAGCAGTACTTC.

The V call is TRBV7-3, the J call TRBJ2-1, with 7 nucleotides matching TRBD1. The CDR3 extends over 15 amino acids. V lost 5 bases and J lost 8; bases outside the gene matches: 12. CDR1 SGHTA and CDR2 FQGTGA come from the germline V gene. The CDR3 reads CASSREGTVFHEQFF. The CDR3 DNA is TGTGCCAGCAGCCGTGAGGGGACAGTCTTCCATGAGCAGTTCTTC.

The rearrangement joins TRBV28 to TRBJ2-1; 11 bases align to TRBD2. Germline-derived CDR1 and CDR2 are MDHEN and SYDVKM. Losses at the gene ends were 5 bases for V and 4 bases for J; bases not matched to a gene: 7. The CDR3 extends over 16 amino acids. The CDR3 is CASSPLGLAVYNEQFF. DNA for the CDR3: TGTGCCAGCAGTCCCCTGGGACTAGCGGTTTACAATGAGCAGTTCTTC.

The CDR3 DNA reads TGTGCCAGCAGAAGGGGTCGGGGGTCCAGCTATGGCTACACCTTC. Amino acid sequence: CASRRGRGSSYGYTF. The chain links TRBV21-1 to TRBJ1-2. TRBV21-1 is an annotated pseudogene. This CDR3 is built from 15 residues.

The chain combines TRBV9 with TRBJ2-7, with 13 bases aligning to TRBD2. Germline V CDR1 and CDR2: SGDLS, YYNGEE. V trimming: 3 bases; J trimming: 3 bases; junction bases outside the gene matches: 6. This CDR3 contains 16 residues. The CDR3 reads CASSASGTSGNYEQYF. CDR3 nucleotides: TGTGCCAGCAGCGCGTCCGGGACTAGCGGGAACTACGAGCAGTACTTC.

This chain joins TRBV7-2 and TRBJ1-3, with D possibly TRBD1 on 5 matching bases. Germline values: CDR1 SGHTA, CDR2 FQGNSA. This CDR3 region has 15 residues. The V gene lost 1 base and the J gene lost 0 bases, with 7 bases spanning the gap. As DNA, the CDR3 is TGTGCCAGCAGCTTAGGGGGGGGCTCTGGAAACACCATATATTTT. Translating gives CASSLGGGSGNTIYF.

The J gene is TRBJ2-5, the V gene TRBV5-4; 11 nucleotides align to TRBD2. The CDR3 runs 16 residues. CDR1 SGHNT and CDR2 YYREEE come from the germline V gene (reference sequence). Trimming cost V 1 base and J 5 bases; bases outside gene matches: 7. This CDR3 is CASSLTSGRGGETQYF. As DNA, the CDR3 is TGTGCCAGCAGCTTGACTAGCGGGAGAGGGGGCGAGACCCAGTACTTC.

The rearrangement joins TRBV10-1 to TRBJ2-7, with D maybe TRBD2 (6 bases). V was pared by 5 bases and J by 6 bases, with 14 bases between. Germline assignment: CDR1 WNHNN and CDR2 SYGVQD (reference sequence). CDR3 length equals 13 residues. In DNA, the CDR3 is TGCGCCAGCAGTCACGTCGCGGGGCGCGAGCAGTACTTC. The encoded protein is CASSHVAGREQYF.

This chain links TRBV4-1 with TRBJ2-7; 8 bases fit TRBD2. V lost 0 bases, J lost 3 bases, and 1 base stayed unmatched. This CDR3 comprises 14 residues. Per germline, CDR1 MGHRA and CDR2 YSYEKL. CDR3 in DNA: TGCGCCAGCAGCCAAGACCGGGGGGGCTACGAGCAGTACTTC. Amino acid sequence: CASSQDRGGYEQYF.

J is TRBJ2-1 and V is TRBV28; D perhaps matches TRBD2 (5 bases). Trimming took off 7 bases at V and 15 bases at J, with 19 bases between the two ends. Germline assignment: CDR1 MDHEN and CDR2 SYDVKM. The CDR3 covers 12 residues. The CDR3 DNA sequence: TGTGCCAGCAAAACGTCCAAGACCGCGGGGTTCTTC. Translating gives CASKTSKTAGFF. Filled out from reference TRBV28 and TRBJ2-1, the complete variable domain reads DVKVTQSSRYLVKRTGEKVFLECVQDMDHENMFWYRQDPGLGLRLIYFSYDVKMKEKGDIPEGYSVSREKKERFSLILESASTNQTSMYLCASKTSKTAGFFGPGTRLTVL.